The clone carrying this T cell receptor beta chain has only a few counts. Its antigen is unknown. The source of the sample is a study of blood T cells in healthy people across ages. Findings and caveats of the study: Estimates based on one million T cells were treated as lower bounds.

V was cut by 2 bases and J by 4 bases, with 17 bases left in between. CDR3 size: 16 residues. Germline CDR1 is KGHSH and CDR2 is LQKENI. The second PCR ran about 7 to 12 cycles with a sample-barcoded 5' primer and J-beta primers. Each cDNA molecule was tagged by a template-switch adaptor with 12 random nucleotides. From the 5' RACE reads, TCRdb called clonotypes with MiXCR, one entry per CDR3 protein. Altogether about 670,000 distinct CDR3 sequences are present, under 65% being singletons, with the ten largest covering 13%. The sample was blood. The TCR originated in a woman at least 80 years old in good health. This chain links TRBV18 with TRBJ2-5; D is uncertain. Here the CDR3 reads CASSPRLLLVGETQYF. For the CDR3, the DNA is TGTGCCAGCTCACCAAGGCTTCTGCTCGTGGGAGAGACCCAGTACTTC.